The T cell receptor beta chain described here comes from a study of T cell changes during pregnancy in multiple sclerosis. Clones were sequenced by immunoSEQ multiplex PCR, and TCRdb holds only the in-frame ones, with some missing. The sample yields 70,000 or so clones, roughly 91% seen once. Trimming removed 5 bases from V and 2 bases from J; junction bases left unmatched: 5. Germline values: CDR1 SGHTA, CDR2 FQGNSA. The CDR3 length is 14 residues. The V and J genes are TRBV7-2 and TRBJ2-7; 8 bases map to TRBD1. This sequence originates from a female donor in good health, enrolled as a control in a pregnancy study. The input for sequencing was peripheral blood, taken in the third trimester of pregnancy. DNA of the CDR3: TGTGCCAGCAGCCCCGGACAGGGAACCTACGAGCAGTACTTC. It codes for CASSPGQGTYEQYF.